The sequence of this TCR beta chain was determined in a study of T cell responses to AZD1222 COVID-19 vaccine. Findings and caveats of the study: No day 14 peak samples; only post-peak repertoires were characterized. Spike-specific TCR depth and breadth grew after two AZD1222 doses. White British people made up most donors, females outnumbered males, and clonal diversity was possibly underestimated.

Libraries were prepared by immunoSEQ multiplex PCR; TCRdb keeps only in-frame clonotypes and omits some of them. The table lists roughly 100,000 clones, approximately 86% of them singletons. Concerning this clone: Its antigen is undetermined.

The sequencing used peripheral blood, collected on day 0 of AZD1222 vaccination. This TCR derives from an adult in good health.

CDR3: CASSLVVVGYTSSYNEQFF. In nucleotides, the CDR3 is TGCGCCAGCAGCTTGGTAGTGGTAGGTTATACCAGCTCCTACAATGAGCAGTTCTTC. The chain carries TRBV5-1 and TRBJ2-1, with D uncertain. V lost 0 bases to trimming and J lost 0 bases, with 19 bases between them. CDR1 SGHRS and CDR2 YFSETQ come from the germline V gene. The CDR3 has 19 residues.